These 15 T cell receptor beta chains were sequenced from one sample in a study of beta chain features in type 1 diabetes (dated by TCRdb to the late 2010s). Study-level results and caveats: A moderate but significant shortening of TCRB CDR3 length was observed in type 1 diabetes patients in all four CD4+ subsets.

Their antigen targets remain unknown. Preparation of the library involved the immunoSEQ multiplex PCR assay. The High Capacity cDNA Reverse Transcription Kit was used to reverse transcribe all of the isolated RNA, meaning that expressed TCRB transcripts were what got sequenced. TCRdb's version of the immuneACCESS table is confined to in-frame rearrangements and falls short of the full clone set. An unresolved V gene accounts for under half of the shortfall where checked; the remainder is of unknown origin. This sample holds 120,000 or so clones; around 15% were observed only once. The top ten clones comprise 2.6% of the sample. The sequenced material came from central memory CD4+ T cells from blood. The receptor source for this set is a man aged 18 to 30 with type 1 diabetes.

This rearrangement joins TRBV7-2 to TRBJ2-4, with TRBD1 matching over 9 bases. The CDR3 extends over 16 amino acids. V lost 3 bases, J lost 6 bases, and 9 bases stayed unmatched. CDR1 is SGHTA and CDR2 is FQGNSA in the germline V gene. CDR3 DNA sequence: TGTGCCAGCAGCTTGGACCCGGGACAGGGAAGAAACATTCAGTACTTC. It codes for CASSLDPGQGRNIQYF.

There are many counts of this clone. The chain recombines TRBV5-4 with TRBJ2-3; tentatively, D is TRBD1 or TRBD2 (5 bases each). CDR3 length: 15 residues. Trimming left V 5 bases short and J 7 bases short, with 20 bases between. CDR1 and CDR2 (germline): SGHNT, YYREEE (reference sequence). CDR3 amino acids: CASRVTEGSANTQYF. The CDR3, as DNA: TGTGCCAGCAGAGTGACAGAGGGTAGCGCGAATACGCAGTATTTT.

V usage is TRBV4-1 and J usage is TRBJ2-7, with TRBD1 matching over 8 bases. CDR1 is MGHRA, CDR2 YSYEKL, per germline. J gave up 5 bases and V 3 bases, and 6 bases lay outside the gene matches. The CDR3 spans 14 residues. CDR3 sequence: CASSHNRGVNEQYF. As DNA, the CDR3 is TGCGCCAGCAGCCACAACAGGGGGGTGAACGAGCAGTACTTC.

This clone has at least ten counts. CDR3 in DNA: TGTGCCACCAACCGGGACAGAGACCAAGAGACCCAGTACTTC. This gives the protein CATNRDRDQETQYF. V is TRBV15 and J is TRBJ2-5, with 7 bases that match TRBD1. This CDR3 has 14 amino acids. V shed 7 bases and J 0 bases; nucleotides not matched to a gene: 5. Germline assignment: CDR1 LNHNV and CDR2 YYDKDF (reference sequence). Complete variable domain (other parts from reference TRBV15 and TRBJ2-5): DAMVIQNPRYQVTQFGKPVTLSCSQTLNHNVMYWYQQKSSQAPKLLFHYYDKDFNNEADTPDNFQSRRPNTSFCFLDIRSPGLGDTAMYLCATNRDRDQETQYFGPGTRLLVL.

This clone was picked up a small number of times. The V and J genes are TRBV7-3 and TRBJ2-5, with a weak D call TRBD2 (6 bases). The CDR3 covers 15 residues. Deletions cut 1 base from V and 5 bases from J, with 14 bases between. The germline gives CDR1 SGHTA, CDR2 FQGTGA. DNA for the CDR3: TGTGCCAGCAGCTTAATGCCCGGACTACGGGAGACCCAGTACTTC. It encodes CASSLMPGLRETQYF.

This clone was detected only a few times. The chain's CDR3 is CSVNGGFGTDTQYF. Written as DNA, the CDR3 is TGCAGCGTTAATGGGGGGTTCGGCACAGATACGCAGTATTTT. V gene TRBV29-1 combines with J gene TRBJ2-3, with D possibly TRBD2 on 6 matching bases. Germline CDR1 reads SQVTM; CDR2 reads ANQGSEA. The CDR3 covers 14 residues. V lost 5 bases to trimming and J lost 1 base, with 13 bases between them.

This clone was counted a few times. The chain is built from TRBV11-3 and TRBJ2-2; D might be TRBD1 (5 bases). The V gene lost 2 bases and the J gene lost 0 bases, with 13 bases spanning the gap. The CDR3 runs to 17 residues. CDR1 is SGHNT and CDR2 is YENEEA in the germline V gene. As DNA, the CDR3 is TGTGCCAGCAGCTTATCGGCTGGACACACGAACACCGGGGAGCTGTTTTTT. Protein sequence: CASSLSAGHTNTGELFF.

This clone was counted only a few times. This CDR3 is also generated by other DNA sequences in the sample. The CDR3 here is CASSSEVANTGELFF. CDR3 DNA: TGTGCCAGCAGCTCGGAGGTAGCAAACACCGGGGAGCTGTTTTTT. The chain links TRBV5-4 to TRBJ2-2; maybe TRBD2 (5 bases). Trimming stripped 3 bases from V and 2 bases from J, with 11 bases between. CDR3 length: 15 residues. CDR1 is SGHNT and CDR2 is YYREEE in the germline V gene (reference sequence).

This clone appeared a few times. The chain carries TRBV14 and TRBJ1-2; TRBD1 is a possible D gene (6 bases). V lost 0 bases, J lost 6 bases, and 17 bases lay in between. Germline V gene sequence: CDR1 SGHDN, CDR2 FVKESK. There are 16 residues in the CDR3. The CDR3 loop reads CASSQDRDTGRDGYTF. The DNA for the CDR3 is TGTGCCAGCAGCCAAGATAGGGACACAGGCCGGGATGGCTACACCTTC.

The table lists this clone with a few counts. CDR3 sequence: CASSMLRLAGGQDTQYF. The CDR3 region has the DNA TGTGCCAGTAGTATGCTACGACTAGCGGGGGGGCAAGATACGCAGTATTTT. V gene TRBV19 combines with J gene TRBJ2-3; 14 nucleotides line up with TRBD2. Trimming took 3 bases from V and 5 from J; bases not matched to a gene: 7. CDR3 length equals 17 residues. Germline V gives CDR1 LNHDA, CDR2 SQIVND (reference sequence).

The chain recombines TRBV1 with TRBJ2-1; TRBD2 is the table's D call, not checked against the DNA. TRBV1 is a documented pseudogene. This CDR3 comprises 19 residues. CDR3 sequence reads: CTSSQVALAGRTSYNEQFF. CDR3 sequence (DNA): TGCACCAGCAGCCAAGTAGCGCTAGCGGGGAGAACCTCCTACAATGAGCAGTTCTTC.

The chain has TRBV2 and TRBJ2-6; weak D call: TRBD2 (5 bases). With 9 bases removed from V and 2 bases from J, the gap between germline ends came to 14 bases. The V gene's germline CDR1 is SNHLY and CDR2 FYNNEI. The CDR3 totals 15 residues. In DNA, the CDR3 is TGTGCCAGTCGGACGAGGGCGGCTGGGGCCAACGTCCTGACTTTC. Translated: CASRTRAAGANVLTF.

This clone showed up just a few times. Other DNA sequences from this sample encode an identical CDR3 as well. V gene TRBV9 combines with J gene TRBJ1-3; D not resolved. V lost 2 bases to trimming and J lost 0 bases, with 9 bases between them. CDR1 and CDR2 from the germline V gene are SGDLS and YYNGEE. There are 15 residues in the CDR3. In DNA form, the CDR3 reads TGTGCCAGCAGCGTGGAAGGGAGCTCTGGAAACACCATATATTTT. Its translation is CASSVEGSSGNTIYF.

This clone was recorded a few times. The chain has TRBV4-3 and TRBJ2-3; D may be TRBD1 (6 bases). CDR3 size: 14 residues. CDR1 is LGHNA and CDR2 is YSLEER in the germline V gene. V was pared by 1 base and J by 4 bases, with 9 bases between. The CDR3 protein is CASSQGTAADTQYF. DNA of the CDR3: TGCGCCAGCAGCCAAGGGACAGCTGCAGATACGCAGTATTTT.

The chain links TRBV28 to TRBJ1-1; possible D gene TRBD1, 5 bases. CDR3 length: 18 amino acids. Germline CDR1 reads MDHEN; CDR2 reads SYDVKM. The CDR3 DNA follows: TGTGCTAGCCGCACCGGTATATACGGGACGGGTAGGGGCACTGAAGCTTTCTTT. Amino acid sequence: CASRTGIYGTGRGTEAFF.